This T cell receptor beta chain was observed in a study of radiation and T cells in renal cell carcinoma. Findings of the study overall: Baseline intratumoral clonotype presence is unknown without pretreatment biopsies.

Note on this clone: Its cognate antigen is unknown.

Regarding time point: baseline pretreatment blood. Treatment of the sample: 15 Gy SBRT to primary tumor, nephrectomy 4 weeks later. Radiation-treated patients gave blood at baseline, week 2 and week 4. Clear cell pathology was present in this patient's renal cell carcinoma. Libraries were prepared by immunoSEQ multiplex PCR; TCRdb keeps only in-frame clonotypes and omits some of them. The sample consists of approximately 51,000 clones, approximately 80% of them appearing once. Trimming took 3 bases from V and 5 from J, leaving 13 bases between them. The CDR3 runs 14 residues. The V gene's germline CDR1 is WSHSY and CDR2 SAAADI.

This chain uses TRBV10-2 with TRBJ1-1; D is perhaps TRBD1 (5 bases). This receptor was taken from a woman aged 70-85 years with renal cell carcinoma. The sequenced sample was blood, obtained from a patient whose treatment included radiotherapy and nephrectomy. The CDR3 loop reads CASSDWGVLTEAFF. The CDR3 coding sequence is TGCGCCAGCAGTGATTGGGGGGTATTAACTGAAGCTTTCTTT.